This entry describes one T cell receptor beta chain. CDR1 and CDR2 (germline): SGHRS, YFSETQ. The germline V and J ends were trimmed by 6 bases and 6 bases, with 11 bases remaining between them. This CDR3 has 12 amino acids. The data are from a study of blood T cell repertoires in COVID-19. On the study more broadly: The samples span acute and convalescent COVID-19 from the United States, Italy and Spain. Nucleic acid was either cDNA or gDNA, and it came from T cells, B-cell-depleted T cells, or PBMCs.

In the original processing: For nucleated cells, counts were estimated from reference gene primer amplification. Only in-frame clones appear in the TCRdb table, and some are missing; sequencing was by immunoSEQ multiplex PCR. V, J and clone size are taken as reported in that table, and D and trimming were inferred from the DNA itself. Here the sample spans 150,000 to 200,000 clones, around 87% being singletons. This clonotype was obtained from a man between 40 and 49 years old with active or convalescent COVID-19. The J gene is TRBJ2-3, the V gene TRBV5-1; TRBD2 might be the D (5 bases). The sequenced sample was peripheral blood. The chain's CDR3 is CASTPPGDTQYF. Here the CDR3 DNA reads TGCGCCAGCACTCCCCCGGGGGATACGCAGTATTTT.